The next 29 T cell receptor beta chains were all read from a single sample in a study of blood T cells in healthy people across ages. Alongside a J-beta primer mix, a sample-barcoded 5' primer served in a second PCR lasting about 7 to 12 cycles. TCRdb re-called the 5' RACE reads through MiXCR, storing one row per CDR3 protein. The data hold hundreds of thousands of distinct CDR3 sequences, with approximately 60% observed a single time. The sample taken for sequencing was blood. The receptors come from a man aged 35 to 55 in good health.

The CDR3 DNA reads TGTGCCAGCAGGCGTTCGGTAGGCACTGAAGCTTTCTTT. As protein: CASRRSVGTEAFF. This sequence joins TRBV7-3 and TRBJ1-1; D not certain. V lost 6 bases and J lost 4, with 12 bases in between. The CDR3 runs 13 residues. The germline V gene has CDR1 SGHTA and CDR2 FQGTGA.

The genes are TRBV11-1 and TRBJ2-1; D perhaps matches TRBD2 (6 bases). V dropped 4 bases and J dropped 1 base, with 11 bases sitting between them. This CDR3 has 15 amino acids. Per germline, CDR1 SGHAT and CDR2 FQDESV (reference sequence). CDR3 nucleotides: TGTGCCAGCAGCTCAGCTGGGGGGTCCTACAATGAGCAGTTCTTC. Translated, it gives CASSSAGGSYNEQFF. The entire variable domain, with the rest obtained from reference TRBV11-1 and TRBJ2-1, is as follows: EAEVAQSPRYKITEKSQAVAFWCDPISGHATLYWYRQILGQGPELLVQFQDESVVDDSQLPKDRFSAERLKGVDSTLKIQPAELGDSAMYLCASSSAGGSYNEQFFGPGTRLTVL.

The V gene is TRBV20-1, the J gene TRBJ2-7; 10 bases fit TRBD2. This CDR3 contains 14 residues. Germline V CDR1 and CDR2: DFQATT, SNEGSKA (reference sequence). V was clipped by 7 bases and J by 2 bases; unmatched bases: 8. Here the CDR3 reads CSGKSGTSAYEQYF. The CDR3 DNA reads TGCAGTGGTAAATCCGGGACTAGCGCCTACGAGCAGTACTTC.

V is TRBV15 and J is TRBJ2-1; 9 nucleotides align to TRBD2. From germline, CDR1 is LNHNV and CDR2 YYDKDF (reference sequence). The CDR3 is 16 amino acids. The J segment lost 6 bases and the V segment lost 0 bases, leaving 6 bases of the junction unmatched. CDR3 in DNA: TGTGCCACCAGCAGAGATGGGCTAGCGGGGTTCAATGAGCAGTTCTTC. It translates to CATSRDGLAGFNEQFF.

This clonotype was seen at least ten times. The chain links TRBV4-3 to TRBJ2-3; D gene uncertain. The CDR3 consists of 13 residues. CDR1 is LGHNA, CDR2 YSLEER, per germline. V was clipped by 0 bases and J by 6 bases, with 7 bases between them. CDR3 DNA sequence: TGCGCCAGCAGCCAAGATCGTGGGGATACGCAGTATTTT. Amino acid sequence: CASSQDRGDTQYF.

The chain is built from TRBV15 and TRBJ2-7, with D possibly matching TRBD1 (8 bases). There are 20 residues in the CDR3. Trimming stripped 2 bases from V and 7 bases from J, with 33 bases between. Germline-derived CDR1 and CDR2 are LNHNV and YYDKDF (reference sequence). CDR3 region: CATSRPRGGMWDRRYNEQYF. In DNA, the CDR3 is TGTGCCACCAGCAGACCCAGGGGGGGCATGTGGGACAGGCGATACAATGAGCAGTACTTC.

This chain links TRBV11-2 with TRBJ2-1; the D gene is possibly TRBD2 (6 bases). Near its end, the DNA agrees better with TRBJ2-7, so the J call may be wrong. The germline V gene has CDR1 SGHAT and CDR2 FQNNGV. The CDR3 has 14 residues. The CDR3 loop is CASSFGTGVGEQYF. CDR3 coding DNA: TGTGCCAGCAGCTTCGGGACTGGTGTGGGCGAGCAGTACTTC.

This clonotype has only a few counts. The J gene is TRBJ2-1, the V gene TRBV7-2; 10 nucleotides align to TRBD2. Germline V gene lookup returns CDR1 SGHTA and CDR2 FQGNSA. The V and J ends lost 5 bases and 6 bases, in that order; junction bases with no gene match: 10. The CDR3 runs to 16 residues. The CDR3 protein is CASSLILAGVGNEQFF. CDR3 nucleotides: TGTGCCAGCAGCCTAATCCTAGCGGGGGTTGGCAATGAGCAGTTCTTC.

The genes are TRBV20-1 and TRBJ2-7, with TRBD2 matching over 7 bases. The V gene end was trimmed by 7 bases and the J gene end by 2 bases; junction bases not matched to a gene: 8. This CDR3 is built from 13 residues. Germline V gene data show CDR1 as DFQATT and CDR2 as SNEGSKA (reference sequence). The CDR3 DNA sequence: TGCAGTGGCAGGCAGCGGGAACCCTACGAGCAGTACTTC. It translates to CSGRQREPYEQYF.

The rearrangement uses TRBV11-3 and TRBJ2-5; 7 nucleotides match TRBD2. The closer fit of TRBJ2-1 to the DNA end suggests the J call may be wrong. The CDR3 contains 15 residues. CDR1 and CDR2 from the germline V gene are SGHNT and YENEEA. The CDR3 protein is CASSWDLADQETQFF. CDR3 nucleotides: TGTGCCAGCAGCTGGGACCTAGCGGACCAAGAGACCCAGTTCTTC.

This clonotype came up a few times. This chain uses TRBV29-1 with TRBJ2-1; D not certain. The CDR3 runs to 11 residues. V was shortened by 8 bases and J by 10 bases, with 15 bases between the two germline ends. Germline-derived CDR1 and CDR2 are SQVTM and ANQGSEA. In DNA form, the CDR3 reads TGCAGCATTGCGCTGGCAGTAGAGCAGTTCTTC. It translates to CSIALAVEQFF.

This clonotype was observed a handful of times. This sequence joins TRBV9 and TRBJ2-5, with TRBD2 matching 8 bases. After removal of 5 bases from V and 3 bases from J, the junction contained 12 bases not matched to a gene. CDR3 length: 16 residues. Germline assignment: CDR1 SGDLS and CDR2 YYNGEE. CDR3 sequence: CASSERGGTRKETQYF. The CDR3 DNA is TGTGCCAGCAGTGAACGGGGGGGCACTAGGAAAGAGACCCAGTACTTC.

This clonotype showed up just a few times. V usage is TRBV7-3 and J usage is TRBJ2-5, with 10 bases fitting TRBD2. Germline V CDR1 and CDR2: SGHTA, FQGTGA. Trimming cost V 5 bases and J 2 bases; bases outside gene matches: 8. CDR3 size: 16 residues. The CDR3 loop reads CASSPQTSGWQETQYF. The CDR3, as DNA: TGTGCCAGCAGCCCACAGACTAGCGGGTGGCAAGAGACCCAGTACTTC.

The J gene is TRBJ2-1, the V gene TRBV7-3; weak D call: TRBD1 (5 bases). This CDR3 has 13 residues. Germline loops: CDR1 SGHTA, CDR2 FQGTGA. Trimming took 5 bases from V and 13 from J, leaving 18 bases between them. CDR3 DNA sequence: TGTGCCAGCAGCCCCCAGGGATTCCAGACCCAGTTCTTC. It translates to CASSPQGFQTQFF.

The chain joins TRBV11-3 to TRBJ1-2, with a possible D match to TRBD1 (5 bases). CDR1 and CDR2 from the germline V gene are SGHNT and YENEEA. The CDR3 loop spans 14 amino acids. The germline V and J ends were trimmed by 5 bases and 4 bases, with 14 bases remaining between them. The CDR3 DNA reads as TGTGCCAGCAGCACCGGGACGGGAACCTATGGCTACACCTTC. Protein product: CASSTGTGTYGYTF. The full variable domain, its missing parts supplied by reference TRBV11-3 and TRBJ1-2, is EAGVVQSPRYKIIEKKQPVAFWCNPISGHNTLYWYLQNLGQGPELLIRYENEEAVDDSQLPKDRFSAERLKGVDSTLKIQPAELGDSAVYLCASSTGTGTYGYTFGSGTRLTVV.

This clonotype was observed a handful of times. The chain recombines TRBV2 with TRBJ2-5; TRBD1 agrees at 7 bases. The J call may be faulty, since TRBJ2-7 better matches the DNA end. In germline, CDR1 is SNHLY, CDR2 FYNNEI. The CDR3 totals 14 residues. The CDR3 DNA is TGTGCCAGCGAGGTTGGGACAGATTACTACGAGCAGTACTTC. Translating it yields CASEVGTDYYEQYF.

This chain joins TRBV20-1 and TRBJ2-5; D may match TRBD1 or TRBD2 (6 bases each). Germline V gene lookup returns CDR1 DFQATT and CDR2 SNEGSKA (reference sequence). Trimming shortened V by 6 bases and J by 4 bases, and 18 bases separated the two germline ends. The CDR3 contains 14 residues. The CDR3 DNA is TGCAGTGCAAGCTGGGGGGCGATGGTAGAGACCCAGTACTTC. Encoded protein: CSASWGAMVETQYF.

The chain combines TRBV7-9 with TRBJ2-5; tentatively, D is TRBD1 (6 bases). The CDR3 runs to 14 residues. Per germline, CDR1 SEHNR and CDR2 FQNEAQ (reference sequence). V lost 3 bases, J lost 5 bases, and 13 bases lay in between. CDR3 sequence: CASSFPDSRETQYF. In nucleotides, the CDR3 is TGTGCCAGCAGCTTCCCGGACAGTAGGGAGACCCAGTACTTC.

In this sample, this clonotype turned up a few times. The CDR3 nucleotides are TGCAGCGTTGCCAGGGGGGATACGCAGTATTTT. Translated: CSVARGDTQYF. The J gene is TRBJ2-3, the V gene TRBV29-1; 7 bases match TRBD1. The CDR3 runs to 11 residues. Germline lookup yields CDR1 SQVTM and CDR2 ANQGSEA. The ends lost 4 bases at V and 6 bases at J; junction bases unmatched: 1.

J is TRBJ1-5 and V is TRBV7-2; 9 positions agree with TRBD1. V lost 5 bases, J lost 2 bases, and 4 bases stayed unmatched. This CDR3 region has 15 residues. Germline CDR1 is SGHTA and CDR2 is FQGNSA. The CDR3 spells CASSLRQGGNQPQHF. CDR3 DNA sequence: TGTGCCAGCAGCCTCCGACAGGGGGGCAATCAGCCCCAGCATTTT.

In this sample, this clonotype turned up a few times. The J gene is TRBJ2-6, the V gene TRBV28; no clear D. V dropped 8 bases and J dropped 0 bases, with 11 bases sitting between them. The CDR3 consists of 15 residues. The germline V gene encodes CDR1 MDHEN and CDR2 SYDVKM. The CDR3 spells CASGRTASGANVLTF. The CDR3 DNA reads as TGTGCCAGCGGGCGGACGGCCTCTGGGGCCAACGTCCTGACTTTC.

V is TRBV5-5 and J is TRBJ2-5, with 8 bases lining up with TRBD2. CDR1 is SGHKS and CDR2 is YYEKEE in the germline V gene (reference sequence). The CDR3 spans 15 residues. V lost 3 bases to trimming and J lost 9 bases; unmatched junction nucleotides: 13. CDR3 DNA sequence: TGTGCCAGCAGCTCAACTAGCGGTTCGGAAAAGGCCCAGTACTTC. Amino acid sequence: CASSSTSGSEKAQYF.

This sequence joins TRBV29-1 and TRBJ2-5; the match to TRBD2 covers 7 bases. This CDR3 contains 16 residues. Germline trimming cut 4 bases from V and 1 base from J; bases unmatched to any gene: 12. From germline, CDR1 is SQVTM and CDR2 ANQGSEA. CDR3 amino acids: CSVGDGGVGVQETQYF. CDR3 DNA sequence: TGCAGCGTTGGGGATGGGGGGGTAGGTGTCCAAGAGACCCAGTACTTC.

The J gene is TRBJ1-2, the V gene TRBV3-1, with 12 bases fitting TRBD1. V gave up 1 base and J gave up 6 bases; unmatched junction bases: 9. CDR1 LGHDT and CDR2 YNNKEL come from the germline V gene (reference sequence). The CDR3 spans 17 residues. As DNA, the CDR3 is TGTGCCAGCAGCCAAGTTGGCGGGACAGGGGGCGCGAATGGCTACACCTTC. Protein: CASSQVGGTGGANGYTF.

V and J are TRBV4-1 and TRBJ2-5; the D call may be TRBD1 or TRBD2 (5 bases each). CDR1 is MGHRA, CDR2 YSYEKL, per germline. There are 17 residues in the CDR3. V was clipped by 2 bases and J by 7 bases, with 23 bases between them. CDR3 in DNA: TGCGCCAGCAGCCAATTCTCGCTGACAGCCGGGAAGGGGACCCAGTACTTC. Translating gives CASSQFSLTAGKGTQYF.

V and J are TRBV20-1 and TRBJ2-7; 8 positions match TRBD1. With 5 bases clipped from V and 4 bases from J, the junction kept 10 bases outside the gene matches. CDR3 size: 14 residues. Germline values: CDR1 DFQATT, CDR2 SNEGSKA (reference sequence). DNA for the CDR3: TGCAGTGCTTCCAATCAGGGGGCTTCATACGAGCAGTACTTC. It yields the protein CSASNQGASYEQYF.

This clonotype occurred a few times. V and J are TRBV3-1 and TRBJ2-5; a possible D gene is TRBD2 (6 bases). V shed 0 bases and J shed 5 bases, with 16 bases lying between them. Germline loops: CDR1 LGHDT, CDR2 YNNKEL (reference sequence). There are 16 residues in the CDR3. CDR3 DNA sequence: TGTGCCAGCAGCCAAGATCGGACTACTATCGGGGAGACCCAGTACTTC. This translates into CASSQDRTTIGETQYF.

The rearrangement uses TRBV20-1 and TRBJ1-2; tentatively, D is TRBD1 (6 bases). Trimming removed 6 bases at V and 0 bases at J, with 17 bases between. This CDR3 region has 15 residues. The germline V gene encodes CDR1 DFQATT and CDR2 SNEGSKA (reference sequence). The CDR3 here is CSAQQGTDPNYGYTF. CDR3 DNA sequence: TGCAGTGCCCAACAGGGAACAGATCCTAACTATGGCTACACCTTC.

V usage is TRBV2 and J usage is TRBJ2-7; TRBD2 matches 7 bases. V shed 4 bases and J 0 bases; nucleotides not matched to a gene: 9. The CDR3 spans 16 residues. CDR1 and CDR2 from the germline V gene are SNHLY and FYNNEI. CDR3 DNA: TGTGCCAGCAGTGCCCGGGGTAGCGGGCTCTCCTACGAGCAGTACTTC. Protein product: CASSARGSGLSYEQYF. Variable domain in full (rest from reference TRBV2 and TRBJ2-7): EPEVTQTPSHQVTQMGQEVILRCVPISNHLYFYWYRQILGQKVEFLVSFYNNEISEKSEIFDDQFSVERPDGSNFTLKIRSTKLEDSAMYFCASSARGSGLSYEQYFGPGTRLTVT.